The 9 T cell receptor beta chains below come from one sample, sequenced in a study of blood T cell repertoires in COVID-19. Assay: immunoSEQ multiplex PCR; the TCRdb copy retains only in-frame clones and omits some. This table has about 280,000 clones, roughly 80% appearing once. The sample comprised PBMCs or T cells enriched from blood (not recorded which). The receptors were gathered from a middle-aged man who had been exposed to COVID-19.

The rearrangement uses TRBV5-6 and TRBJ1-2; D is unresolved. The length of the CDR3 is 13 residues. V dropped 1 base and J dropped 5 bases, with 9 bases sitting between them. CDR1 and CDR2 (germline): SGHDT, YYEEEE. CDR3 amino acids: CASSLRQVYGYTF. DNA for the CDR3: TGTGCCAGCAGCTTGCGGCAGGTATATGGCTACACCTTC. Variable domain in full (rest from reference TRBV5-6 and TRBJ1-2): DAGVTQSPTHLIKTRGQQVTLRCSPKSGHDTVSWYQQALGQGPQFIFQYYEEEERQRGNFPDRFSGHQFPNYSSELNVNALLLGDSALYLCASSLRQVYGYTFGSGTRLTVV.

The chain combines TRBV7-9 with TRBJ1-2; D uncertain. V lost 7 bases to trimming and J lost 1 base, with 13 bases between them. The germline gives CDR1 SEHNR, CDR2 FQNEAQ (reference sequence). The CDR3 covers 14 residues. In DNA, the CDR3 is TGTGCCAGCACCCTGGACTCAGTTAACTATGGCTACACCTTC. Protein product: CASTLDSVNYGYTF.

This rearrangement joins TRBV19 to TRBJ1-5; 8 nucleotides agree with TRBD1. V shed 4 bases and J 4 bases; nucleotides not matched to a gene: 3. Germline CDR1 reads LNHDA; CDR2 reads SQIVND (reference sequence). The CDR3 extends over 14 amino acids. CDR3 in amino acids: CASSTGGKNQPQHF. The CDR3 nucleotides are TGTGCCAGTAGTACAGGGGGCAAGAATCAGCCCCAGCATTTT. Using reference TRBV19 and TRBJ1-5 for the parts outside the CDR3, the full variable domain is DGGITQSPKYLFRKEGQNVTLSCEQNLNHDAMYWYRQDPGQGLRLIYYSQIVNDFQKGDIAEGYSVSREKKESFPLTVTSAQKNPTAFYLCASSTGGKNQPQHFGDGTRLSIL.

The chain carries TRBV5-1 and TRBJ2-3; no reliable D call. The CDR3 is 15 amino acids. The germline V and J ends were trimmed by 4 bases and 2 bases, with 14 bases remaining between them. Germline loops: CDR1 SGHRS, CDR2 YFSETQ. Here the CDR3 reads CASSTAPLPTDTQYF. CDR3 coding DNA: TGCGCCAGCAGCACAGCACCCCTTCCCACAGATACGCAGTATTTT.

The V and J genes are TRBV21-1 and TRBJ1-2. TRBV21-1 is a recognized pseudogene. This CDR3 comprises 21 residues. The CDR3 region is CASSKSREGRRQEPWQKGYTF. The CDR3 DNA reads TGTGCCAGCAGCAAAAGCCGGGAGGGGCGGCGGCAAGAACCATGGCAAAAGGGCTACACCTTC.

V usage is TRBV7-3 and J usage is TRBJ2-3; TRBD2 might be the D (5 bases). CDR3 length: 13 amino acids. In germline, CDR1 is SGHTA, CDR2 FQGTGA. The V end lost 5 bases, the J end lost 7 bases, and 13 bases lay between the germline ends. CDR3 sequence: CASSPSPGNTQYF. The CDR3 DNA is TGTGCCAGCAGCCCATCGCCGGGAAATACGCAGTATTTT.

This clone was recorded a few times. In nucleotides, the CDR3 is TGTGCCACCAGTGACGCTGCCGGTGCCGGGGAAAAACTGTTTTTT. It yields the protein CATSDAAGAGEKLFF. This rearrangement joins TRBV24-1 to TRBJ1-4; no reliable D call. Per the germline V gene, CDR1 is KGHDR and CDR2 is SFDVKD. Between the trimmed V and J ends, which lost 4 bases and 8 bases, there was a span of 16 bases. The CDR3 spans 15 residues.

CDR3 coding DNA: TGCAGTGCTAGAGATTATCCCGAGCAGTACTTC. Protein product: CSARDYPEQYF. The chain uses TRBV20-1 and TRBJ2-7; no clear D gene. With 0 bases removed from V and 6 bases from J, the gap between germline ends came to 6 bases. This CDR3 is built from 11 residues. Per germline, CDR1 DFQATT and CDR2 SNEGSKA (reference sequence).

The chain has TRBV11-2 and TRBJ2-5, with 10 bases that match TRBD2. The germline V gene has CDR1 SGHAT and CDR2 FQNNGV. V lost 1 base and J lost 5; bases outside the gene matches: 16. The CDR3 covers 19 residues. In DNA, the CDR3 is TGTGCCAGCAGCTTAGTCGTCCCCTCAGCGGGAGGGCCGGGGGAGACCCAGTACTTC. This sequence encodes CASSLVVPSAGGPGETQYF.